This T cell receptor beta chain was sequenced during a study of blood T cell repertoires in COVID-19. On the study more broadly: Samples taken during acute and convalescent COVID-19 were collected in the United States, Italy and Spain. Sources were T cells, B-cell-depleted T cells, or PBMCs; the material itself was cDNA or gDNA.

This CDR3 has 14 amino acids. V was cut by 4 bases and J by 4 bases, with 11 bases left in between. Per the germline V gene, CDR1 is MGHRA and CDR2 is YSYEKL. Assay used: immunoSEQ multiplex PCR; TCRdb lists only in-frame clones, some missing. The sample comprises approximately 210,000 clones, around 80% of which are singletons, and 4.5% to 5.5% rests with the top ten. Sequences were obtained from peripheral blood. The receptor was derived from a human donor in a cohort sampled during active COVID-19. This chain links TRBV4-1 with TRBJ1-3, with D unresolved. The CDR3: CASSRSHAGNTIYF. The CDR3 DNA reads TGCGCCAGCAGCCGAAGCCATGCCGGAAACACCATATATTTT.